This T cell receptor (beta chain) was captured by sequencing in a study of T cell responses to AZD1222 COVID-19 vaccine. Study-wide findings and caveats: Following two doses of AZD1222, Spike-specific TCR breadth and depth rose. Close to half of all spike-specific TCRs reportedly target regions of the variants that are unmutated. Baseline seropositives among AZD1222 recipients totaled only five to seven.

The CDR3 length is 16 residues. Trimming took 5 bases from V and 6 from J, leaving 22 bases between them. The germline V gene encodes CDR1 LNHDA and CDR2 SQIVND (reference sequence). This clone was recorded a few times. Its antigen is as yet unknown. Profiling relied on immunoSEQ multiplex PCR, and the TCRdb table lists in-frame clones only, not all of them. The repertoire holds roughly 100,000 clones, roughly 90% seen once, with around 5.1% in the top ten. The source of this sequence is an adult in good health. The chain joins TRBV19 to TRBJ1-2, with D perhaps matching TRBD1 (6 bases). Material: peripheral blood, obtained on day 0 of AZD1222 vaccination. This CDR3 reads CASSVLPQGERNGYTF. The CDR3 DNA sequence: TGTGCCAGTAGTGTATTACCACAGGGAGAGAGAAATGGCTACACCTTC.